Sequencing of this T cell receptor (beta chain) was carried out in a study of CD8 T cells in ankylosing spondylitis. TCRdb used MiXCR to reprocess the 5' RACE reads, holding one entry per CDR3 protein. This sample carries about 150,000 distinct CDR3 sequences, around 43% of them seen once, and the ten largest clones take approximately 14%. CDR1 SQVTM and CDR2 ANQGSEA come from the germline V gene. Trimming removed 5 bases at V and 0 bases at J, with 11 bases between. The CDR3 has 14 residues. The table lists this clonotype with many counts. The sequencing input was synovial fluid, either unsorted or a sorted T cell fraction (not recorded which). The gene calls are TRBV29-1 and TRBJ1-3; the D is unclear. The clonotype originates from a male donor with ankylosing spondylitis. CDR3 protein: CSVMWELSGNTIYF. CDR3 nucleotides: TGCAGCGTTATGTGGGAACTCTCTGGAAACACCATATATTTT.